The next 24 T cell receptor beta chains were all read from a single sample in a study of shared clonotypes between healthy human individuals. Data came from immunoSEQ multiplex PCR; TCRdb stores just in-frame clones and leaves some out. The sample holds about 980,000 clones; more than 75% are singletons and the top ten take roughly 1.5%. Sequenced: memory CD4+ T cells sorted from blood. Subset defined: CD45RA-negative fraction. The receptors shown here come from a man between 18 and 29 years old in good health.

CDR3 in DNA: TGTGCCAGCAGCTTGAGGCCTAGCGGGAACACCGGGGAGCTGTTTTTT. It translates to CASSLRPSGNTGELFF. The chain has TRBV7-6 and TRBJ2-2; 7 bases align to TRBD2. The CDR3 spans 16 residues. CDR1 is SGHVS, CDR2 FNYEAQ, per germline. V gave up 3 bases and J gave up 1 base; unmatched junction bases: 5.

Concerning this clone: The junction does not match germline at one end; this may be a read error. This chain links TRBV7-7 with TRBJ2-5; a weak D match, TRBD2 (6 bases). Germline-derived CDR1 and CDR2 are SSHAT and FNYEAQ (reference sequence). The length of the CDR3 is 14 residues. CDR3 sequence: CASSLTGLVETQYF. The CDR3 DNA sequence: TGTGCTAGCAGCTTAACGGGACTGGTCGAGACCCAGTACTTC.

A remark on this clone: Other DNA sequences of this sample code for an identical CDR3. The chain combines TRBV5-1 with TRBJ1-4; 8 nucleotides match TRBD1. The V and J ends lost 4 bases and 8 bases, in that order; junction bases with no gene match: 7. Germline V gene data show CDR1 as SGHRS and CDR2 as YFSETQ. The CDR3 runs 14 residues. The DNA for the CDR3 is TGCGCCAGCAGCCCGGGGACAGGAGGGGAAAAACTGTTTTTT. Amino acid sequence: CASSPGTGGEKLFF.

CDR3 DNA sequence: TGTGCCAGCTCACTAGAACAGCTTAATTCACCCCTCCACTTT. This translates into CASSLEQLNSPLHF. J is TRBJ1-6 and V is TRBV18; D is ambiguous. The CDR3 length is 14 residues. The V gene's germline CDR1 is KGHSH and CDR2 LQKENI. Trimming cost V 4 bases and J 6 bases, with 10 bases left between them.

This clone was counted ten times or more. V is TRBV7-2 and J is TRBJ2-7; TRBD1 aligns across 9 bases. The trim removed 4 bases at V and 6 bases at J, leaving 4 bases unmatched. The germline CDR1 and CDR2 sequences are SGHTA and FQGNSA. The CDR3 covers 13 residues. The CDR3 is CASSWDREVEQYF. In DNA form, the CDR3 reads TGTGCCAGCAGCTGGGACAGGGAAGTCGAGCAGTACTTC.

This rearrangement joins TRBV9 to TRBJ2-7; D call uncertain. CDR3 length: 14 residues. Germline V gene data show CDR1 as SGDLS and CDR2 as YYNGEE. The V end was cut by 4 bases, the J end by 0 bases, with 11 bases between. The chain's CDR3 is CASSLLPSSYEQYF. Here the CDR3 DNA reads TGTGCCAGCAGCCTACTACCGTCCTCCTACGAGCAGTACTTC.

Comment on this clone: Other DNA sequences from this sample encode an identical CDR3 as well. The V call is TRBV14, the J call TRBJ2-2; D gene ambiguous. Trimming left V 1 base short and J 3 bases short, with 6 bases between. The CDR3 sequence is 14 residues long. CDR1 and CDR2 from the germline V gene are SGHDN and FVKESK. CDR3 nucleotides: TGTGCCAGCAGCCAAGCTCAGTACACCGGGGAGCTGTTTTTT. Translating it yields CASSQAQYTGELFF.

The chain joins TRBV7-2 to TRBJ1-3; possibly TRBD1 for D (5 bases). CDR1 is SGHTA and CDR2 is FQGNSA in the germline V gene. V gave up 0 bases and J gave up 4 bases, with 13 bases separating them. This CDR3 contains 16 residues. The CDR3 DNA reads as TGTGCCAGCAGCTTAGCGGGGTCGGGGACCGGAAACACCATATATTTT. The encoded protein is CASSLAGSGTGNTIYF.

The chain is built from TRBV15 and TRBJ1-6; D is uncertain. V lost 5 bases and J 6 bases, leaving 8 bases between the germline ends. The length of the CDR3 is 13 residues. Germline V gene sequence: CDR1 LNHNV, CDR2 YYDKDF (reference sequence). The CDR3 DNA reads TGTGCCACCAGCTCCTGGGGTAATTCACCCCTCCACTTT. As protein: CATSSWGNSPLHF.

The CDR3 sequence is CASSQVVMEQETQYF. DNA for the CDR3: TGTGCCAGCAGCCAAGTCGTGATGGAACAAGAGACCCAGTACTTC. The chain employs TRBV14 and TRBJ2-5; D is undetermined. The CDR3 runs to 15 residues. Germline CDR1 reads SGHDN; CDR2 reads FVKESK. V lost 1 base to trimming and J lost 2 bases, with 11 bases between them.

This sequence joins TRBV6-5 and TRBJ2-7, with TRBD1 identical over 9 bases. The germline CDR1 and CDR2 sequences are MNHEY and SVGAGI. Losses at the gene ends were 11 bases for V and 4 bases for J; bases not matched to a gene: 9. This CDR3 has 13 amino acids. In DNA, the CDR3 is TGTGCCGCCCAGGGACAGGGTCCTTACGAGCAGTACTTC. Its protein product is CAAQGQGPYEQYF.

CDR3 sequence (DNA): TGTGCCAGCAGTGGGGGACTCCAAGAGACCCAGTACTTC. Translating gives CASSGGLQETQYF. The chain uses TRBV2 and TRBJ2-5; D is possibly TRBD2 (6 bases). The germline CDR1 and CDR2 sequences are SNHLY and FYNNEI. The CDR3 is 13 residues long. V was pared by 4 bases and J by 1 base, with 7 bases between.

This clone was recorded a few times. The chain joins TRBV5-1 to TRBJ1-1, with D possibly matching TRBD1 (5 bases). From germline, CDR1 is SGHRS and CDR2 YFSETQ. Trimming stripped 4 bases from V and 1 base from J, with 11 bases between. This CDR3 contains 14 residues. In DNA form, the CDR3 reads TGCGCCAGCAGCCCTAACGGGGGGAACACTGAAGCTTTCTTT. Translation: CASSPNGGNTEAFF.

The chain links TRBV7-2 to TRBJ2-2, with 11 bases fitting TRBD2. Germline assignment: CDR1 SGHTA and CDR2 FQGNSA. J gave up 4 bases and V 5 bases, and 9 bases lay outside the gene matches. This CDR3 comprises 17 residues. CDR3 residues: CASSDLLAGAGTGELFF. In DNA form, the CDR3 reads TGTGCCAGCAGCGATCTACTAGCGGGAGCGGGCACCGGGGAGCTGTTTTTT. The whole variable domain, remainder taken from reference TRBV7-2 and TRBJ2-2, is GAGVSQSPSNKVTEKGKDVELRCDPISGHTALYWYRQSLGQGLEFLIYFQGNSAPDKSGLPSDRFSAERTGGSVSTLTIQRTQQEDSAVYLCASSDLLAGAGTGELFFGEGSRLTVL.

In DNA form, the CDR3 reads TGTGCCAGCAGCTTACGAGGGGGCGTGGGCTACACCTTC. Encoded protein: CASSLRGGVGYTF. The chain combines TRBV11-2 with TRBJ1-2; 7 nucleotides line up with TRBD1. This CDR3 is built from 13 residues. Germline trimming cut 2 bases from V and 8 bases from J; bases unmatched to any gene: 5. Germline lookup yields CDR1 SGHAT and CDR2 FQNNGV. The full variable domain, completed using reference TRBV11-2 and TRBJ1-2, is EAGVAQSPRYKIIEKRQSVAFWCNPISGHATLYWYQQILGQGPKLLIQFQNNGVVDDSQLPKDRFSAERLKGVDSTLKIQPAKLEDSAVYLCASSLRGGVGYTFGSGTRLTVV.

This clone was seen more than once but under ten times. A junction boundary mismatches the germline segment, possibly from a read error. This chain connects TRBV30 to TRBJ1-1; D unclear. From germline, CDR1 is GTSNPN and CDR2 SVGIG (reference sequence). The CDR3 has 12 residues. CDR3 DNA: TGTGCCTGGAGTGTCCTTAACAGTGAAGCTTTCTTT. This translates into CAWSVLNSEAFF.

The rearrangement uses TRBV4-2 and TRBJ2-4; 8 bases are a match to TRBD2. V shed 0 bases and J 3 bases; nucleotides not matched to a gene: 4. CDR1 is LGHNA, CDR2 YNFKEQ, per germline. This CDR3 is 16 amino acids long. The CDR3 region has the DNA TGTGCCAGCAGCCAAGATCCGGGACTAGGCAAAAACATTCAGTACTTC. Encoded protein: CASSQDPGLGKNIQYF.

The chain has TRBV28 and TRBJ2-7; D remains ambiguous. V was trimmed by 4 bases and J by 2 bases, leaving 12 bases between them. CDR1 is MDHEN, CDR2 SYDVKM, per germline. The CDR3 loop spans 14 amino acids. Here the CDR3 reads CASSSPTEPYEQYF. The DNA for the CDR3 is TGTGCCAGCAGTTCGCCAACTGAACCCTACGAGCAGTACTTC.

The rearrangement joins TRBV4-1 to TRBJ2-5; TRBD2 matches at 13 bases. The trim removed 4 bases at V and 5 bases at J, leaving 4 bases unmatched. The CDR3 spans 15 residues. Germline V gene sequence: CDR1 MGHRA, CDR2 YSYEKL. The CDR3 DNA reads TGCGCCAGCAGCCCACTAGCGGGGGGGCCGGAGACCCAGTACTTC. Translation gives CASSPLAGGPETQYF.

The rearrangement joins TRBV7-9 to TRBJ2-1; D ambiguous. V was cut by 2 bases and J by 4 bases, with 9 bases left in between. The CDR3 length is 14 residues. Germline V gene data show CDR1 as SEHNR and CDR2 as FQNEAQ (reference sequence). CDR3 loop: CASSLSFSYNEQFF. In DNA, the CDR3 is TGTGCCAGCAGCTTAAGTTTCAGTTACAATGAGCAGTTCTTC.

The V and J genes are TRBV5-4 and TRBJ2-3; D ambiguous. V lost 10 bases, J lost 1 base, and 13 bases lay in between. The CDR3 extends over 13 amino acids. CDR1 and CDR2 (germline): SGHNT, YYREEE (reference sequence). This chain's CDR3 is CAGRIFGTDTQYF. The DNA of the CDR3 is TGTGCCGGCCGGATCTTCGGCACAGATACGCAGTATTTT.

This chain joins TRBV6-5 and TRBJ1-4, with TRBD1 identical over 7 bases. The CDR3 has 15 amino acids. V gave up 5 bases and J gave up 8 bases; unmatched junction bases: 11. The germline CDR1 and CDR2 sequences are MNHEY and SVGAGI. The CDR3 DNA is TGTGCCAGCAGTCCGTCAACAAGGGGGCGCGAAAAACTGTTTTTT. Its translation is CASSPSTRGREKLFF.

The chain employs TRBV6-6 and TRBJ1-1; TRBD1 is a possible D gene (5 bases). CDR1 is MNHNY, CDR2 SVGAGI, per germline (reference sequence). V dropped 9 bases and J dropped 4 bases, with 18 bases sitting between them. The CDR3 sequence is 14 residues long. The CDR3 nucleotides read TGTGCCAGTTTCCCTTCCCGGGGGGGCACTGAAGCTTTCTTT. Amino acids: CASFPSRGGTEAFF.

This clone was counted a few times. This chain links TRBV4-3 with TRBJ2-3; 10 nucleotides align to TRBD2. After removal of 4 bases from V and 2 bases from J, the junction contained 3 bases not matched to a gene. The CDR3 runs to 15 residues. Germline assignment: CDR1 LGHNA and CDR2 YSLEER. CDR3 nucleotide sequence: TGCGCCAGCAGCCCGACTAGCGGGTTCACAGATACGCAGTATTTT. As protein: CASSPTSGFTDTQYF.